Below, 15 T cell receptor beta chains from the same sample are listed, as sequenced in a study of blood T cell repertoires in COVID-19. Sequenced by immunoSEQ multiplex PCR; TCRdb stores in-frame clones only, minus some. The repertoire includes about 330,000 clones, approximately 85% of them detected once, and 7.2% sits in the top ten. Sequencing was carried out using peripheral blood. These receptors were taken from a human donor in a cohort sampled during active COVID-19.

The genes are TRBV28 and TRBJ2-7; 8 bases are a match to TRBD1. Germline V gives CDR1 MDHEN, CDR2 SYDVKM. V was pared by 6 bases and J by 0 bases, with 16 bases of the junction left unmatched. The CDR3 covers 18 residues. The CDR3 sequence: CASSPVNPGQGYSYEQYF. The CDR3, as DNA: TGTGCCAGCAGCCCTGTAAACCCCGGACAGGGATACTCCTACGAGCAGTACTTC. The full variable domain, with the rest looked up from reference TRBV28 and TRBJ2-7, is DVKVTQSSRYLVKRTGEKVFLECVQDMDHENMFWYRQDPGLGLRLIYFSYDVKMKEKGDIPEGYSVSREKKERFSLILESASTNQTSMYLCASSPVNPGQGYSYEQYFGPGTRLTVT.

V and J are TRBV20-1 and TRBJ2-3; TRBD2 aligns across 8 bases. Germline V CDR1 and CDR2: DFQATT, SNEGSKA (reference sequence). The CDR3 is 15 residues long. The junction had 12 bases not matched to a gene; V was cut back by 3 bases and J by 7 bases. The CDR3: CSASRPGGVINTQYF. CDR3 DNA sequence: TGCAGTGCTAGTAGGCCGGGGGGGGTTATAAATACGCAGTATTTT.

The CDR3 coding sequence is TGCGCCAGTTCCGACCCGACTAGCGGGGGGGCCCAGATCGGTGAGCAGTTCTTC. Amino acid sequence: CASSDPTSGGAQIGEQFF. The chain recombines TRBV10-1 with TRBJ2-1, with 14 bases identical to TRBD2. CDR1 and CDR2 (germline): WNHNN, SYGVQD (reference sequence). This CDR3 comprises 18 residues. Trimming at V came to 9 bases and at J to 9 bases, leaving 19 bases not matched to a gene.

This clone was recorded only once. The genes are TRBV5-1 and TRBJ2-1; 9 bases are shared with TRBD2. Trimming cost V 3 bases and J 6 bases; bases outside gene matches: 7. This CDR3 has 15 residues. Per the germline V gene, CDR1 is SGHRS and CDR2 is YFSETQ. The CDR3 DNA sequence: TGCGCCAGCAGCTCAGTGAGGACTAGCGTCAATGAGCAGTTCTTC. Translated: CASSSVRTSVNEQFF.

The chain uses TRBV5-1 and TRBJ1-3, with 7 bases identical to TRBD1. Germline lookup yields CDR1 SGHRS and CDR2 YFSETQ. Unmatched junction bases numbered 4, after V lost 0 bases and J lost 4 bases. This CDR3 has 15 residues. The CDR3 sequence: CASSLVRGQGNTIYF. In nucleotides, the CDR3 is TGCGCCAGCAGCTTGGTAAGGGGGCAAGGAAACACCATATATTTT.

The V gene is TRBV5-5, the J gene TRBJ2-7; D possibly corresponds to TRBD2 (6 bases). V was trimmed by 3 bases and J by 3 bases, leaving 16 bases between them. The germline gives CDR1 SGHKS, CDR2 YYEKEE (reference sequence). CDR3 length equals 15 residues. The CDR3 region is CASSYPAGKSYEQYF. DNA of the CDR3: TGTGCCAGCAGCTACCCAGCGGGCAAGAGCTACGAGCAGTACTTC.

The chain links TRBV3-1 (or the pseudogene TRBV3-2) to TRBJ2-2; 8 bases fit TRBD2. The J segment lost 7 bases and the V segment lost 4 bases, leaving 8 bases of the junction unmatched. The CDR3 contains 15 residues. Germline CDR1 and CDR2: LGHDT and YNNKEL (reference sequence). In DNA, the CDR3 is TGTGCCAGCAGCCCCCTCCGGGGGGGTGGCGGGGAGCTGTTTTTT. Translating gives CASSPLRGGGGELFF.

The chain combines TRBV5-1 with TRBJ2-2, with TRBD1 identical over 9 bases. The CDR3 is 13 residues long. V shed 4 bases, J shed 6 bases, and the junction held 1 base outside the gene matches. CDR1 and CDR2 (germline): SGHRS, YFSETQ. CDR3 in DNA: TGCGCCAGCAGCGGGGACAGGGCCGGGGAGCTGTTTTTT. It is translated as CASSGDRAGELFF.

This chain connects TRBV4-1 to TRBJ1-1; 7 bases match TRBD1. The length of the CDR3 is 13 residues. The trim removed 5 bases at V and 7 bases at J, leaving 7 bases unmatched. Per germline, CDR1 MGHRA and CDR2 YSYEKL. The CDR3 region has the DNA TGCGCCAGCAGCTCAAGGGGGCAGATTGAAGCTTTCTTT. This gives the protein CASSSRGQIEAFF.

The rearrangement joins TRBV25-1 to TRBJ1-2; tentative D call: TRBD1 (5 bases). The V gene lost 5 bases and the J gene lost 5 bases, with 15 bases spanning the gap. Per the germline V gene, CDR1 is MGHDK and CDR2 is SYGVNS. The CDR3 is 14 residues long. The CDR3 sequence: CASSMAGNRYGYTF. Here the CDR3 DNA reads TGTGCCAGCAGTATGGCAGGGAATAGGTATGGCTACACCTTC.

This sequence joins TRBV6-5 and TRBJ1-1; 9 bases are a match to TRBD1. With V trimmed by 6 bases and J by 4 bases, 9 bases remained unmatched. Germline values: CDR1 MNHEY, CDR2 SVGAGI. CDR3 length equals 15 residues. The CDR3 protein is CASRLQGALPTEAFF. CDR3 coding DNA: TGTGCCAGCAGATTACAGGGGGCGCTTCCCACTGAAGCTTTCTTT.

This chain's CDR3 is CASSHGQRDEKLFF. The DNA for the CDR3 is TGTGCCAGCAGCCACGGACAGCGAGATGAAAAACTGTTTTTT. This sequence joins TRBV6-5 and TRBJ1-4; tentative D call: TRBD1 (6 bases). The CDR3 has 14 amino acids. Germline CDR1 MNHEY, CDR2 SVGAGI. V was pared by 6 bases and J by 6 bases, with 14 bases between.

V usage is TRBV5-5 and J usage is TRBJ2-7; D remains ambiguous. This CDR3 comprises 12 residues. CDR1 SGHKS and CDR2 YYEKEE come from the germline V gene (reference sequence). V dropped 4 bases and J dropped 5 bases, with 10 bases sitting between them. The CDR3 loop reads CASSLTADEQYF. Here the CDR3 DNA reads TGTGCCAGCAGCCTTACGGCGGACGAGCAGTACTTC.

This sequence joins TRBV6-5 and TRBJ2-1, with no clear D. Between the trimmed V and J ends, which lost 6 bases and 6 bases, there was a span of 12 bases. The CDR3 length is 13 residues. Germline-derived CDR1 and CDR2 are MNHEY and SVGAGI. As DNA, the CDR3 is TGTGCCAGCAGGGCCGTCTTCGTCAATGAGCAGTTCTTC. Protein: CASRAVFVNEQFF.

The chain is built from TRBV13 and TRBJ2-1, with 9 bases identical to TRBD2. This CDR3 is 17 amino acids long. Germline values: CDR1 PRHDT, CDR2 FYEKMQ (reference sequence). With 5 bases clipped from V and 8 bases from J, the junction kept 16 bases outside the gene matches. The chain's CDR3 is CASSLPVGGGARDEQFF. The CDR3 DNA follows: TGTGCCAGCAGCCTACCAGTAGGCGGGGGGGCTAGGGATGAGCAGTTCTTC.